This T cell receptor beta chain is from a study of T cells in Graves' hyperthyroidism and ophthalmopathy. Amplified regions were TCR beta CDR3 sequences from RNA transcripts. The TCR CDR3 was amplified in a first-round RT-PCR using the HTBI primer set. TCRdb recomputed calls from the multiplex PCR reads with MiXCR, one row per CDR3 protein. In the table there are a few hundred thousand distinct CDR3 sequences, just under 15% of which are singletons. Patients aged 18 to 65 had newly diagnosed hyperthyroidism lasting under 2 months. This clonotype occurred a few times. V was clipped by 3 bases and J by 4 bases, with 16 bases between them. The CDR3 runs 16 residues.

The TCR was taken from a woman in her 30s with Graves' hyperthyroidism. V usage is TRBV12-3 or TRBV12-4 and J usage is TRBJ2-1, with D possibly matching TRBD1 (5 bases). Sequencing was done on a sample of blood. CDR3 residues: CASSLILENRYNEQFF. CDR3 DNA: TGTGCCAGCAGTTTGATACTGGAGAACAGGTACAATGAGCAGTTCTTC.